These 14 T cell receptor beta chains came from one sample sequenced in a study of T cells in Graves' hyperthyroidism and ophthalmopathy (dated by TCRdb to the late 2010s). Preparation of the library involved multiplex PCR. Sequencing was performed on an Illumina HiSeq 2000. TCR beta CDR3 regions were amplified from RNA transcripts. A first-round RT-PCR of the TCR CDR3 used the HTBI primer set with the Qiagen OneStep RT-PCR kit. TCRdb applied fastp at Q25 and MiXCR to the public reads, then kept only in-frame beta chains. Merged by CDR3 protein, the rows form single entries marked with the most common genes and DNA. The sample profile shows hundreds of thousands of distinct CDR3 sequences; approximately 14% of them were found once. The ten biggest clones cover roughly 10% of the sample. Source material: blood. The receptors here all came from a woman aged 18-29 years with Graves' hyperthyroidism.

The V call is TRBV3-1, the J call TRBJ2-7; 8 bases are a match to TRBD1. V dropped 1 base and J dropped 2; count of bases not matched to a gene: 13. The germline gives CDR1 LGHDT, CDR2 YNNKEL (reference sequence). There are 18 residues in the CDR3. The CDR3 protein is CASSQGLAHWTGTYEQYF. The CDR3, as DNA: TGTGCCAGCAGCCAAGGCCTCGCCCACTGGACAGGGACCTACGAGCAGTACTTC.

This clonotype was recorded many times. The gene calls are TRBV20-1 and TRBJ2-7; D is unclear. V gave up 3 bases and J gave up 9 bases, with 15 bases separating them. Looked up from germline, CDR1 is DFQATT and CDR2 is SNEGSKA (reference sequence). The CDR3 extends over 12 amino acids. CDR3: CSARSFPQVQYF. In DNA form, the CDR3 reads TGCAGTGCTAGGTCCTTTCCCCAGGTGCAGTACTTC.

In its sample, this clonotype was seen many times. The rearrangement joins TRBV7-8 to TRBJ2-1, with 12 bases matching TRBD2. Per germline, CDR1 SGHVS and CDR2 FQNEAQ. J gave up 5 bases and V 3 bases, and 5 bases lay outside the gene matches. The CDR3 consists of 16 residues. The CDR3, as DNA: TGTGCCAGCAGCTTCCCGACTAGCGGGGGTGACAATGAGCAGTTCTTC. Residues: CASSFPTSGGDNEQFF. The full variable domain, in which reference TRBV7-8 and TRBJ2-1 provide the parts outside the CDR3, is GAGVSQSPRYKVAKRGQDVALRCDPISGHVSLFWYQQALGQGPEFLTYFQNEAQLDKSGLPSDRFFAERPEGSVSTLKIQRTQQEDSAVYLCASSFPTSGGDNEQFFGPGTRLTVL.

J is TRBJ2-4 and V is TRBV13; TRBD2 matches at 8 bases. CDR3 length: 16 amino acids. Germline CDR1 reads PRHDT; CDR2 reads FYEKMQ (reference sequence). V lost 5 bases to trimming and J lost 4 bases; unmatched junction nucleotides: 10. The CDR3 is CASSPPSAGVKNIQYF. In nucleotides, the CDR3 is TGTGCCAGCAGCCCCCCTTCAGCGGGAGTTAAAAACATTCAGTACTTC.

Turning to this clonotype: A much larger clone lies a single base off, so this may be a read error. V is TRBV2 and J is TRBJ1-1; D is undetermined. The length of the CDR3 is 13 residues. Per germline, CDR1 SNHLY and CDR2 FYNNEI. In DNA, the CDR3 is TGTGCCAGTTTGGTTGGGTCGTACACTGAAGCTCTCTTT. Encoded protein: CASLVGSYTEALF.

The table lists this clonotype with a few counts. The chain couples TRBV29-1 to TRBJ1-2; TRBD1 matches at 11 bases. The CDR3 has 15 amino acids. J gave up 4 bases and V 7 bases, and 11 bases lay outside the gene matches. CDR1 is SQVTM, CDR2 ANQGSEA, per germline. The CDR3 spells CSAAGGTGGFYGYTF. DNA of the CDR3: TGCAGCGCTGCAGGGGGGACAGGGGGATTCTATGGCTACACCTTC.

This clonotype was recorded many times. J is TRBJ2-7 and V is TRBV6-1; possible D gene TRBD2, 6 bases. The CDR3 covers 14 residues. In germline, CDR1 is MNHNS, CDR2 SASEGT. V dropped 0 bases and J dropped 2 bases, with 8 bases sitting between them. CDR3 protein: CASSEARGPYEQYF. DNA of the CDR3: TGTGCCAGCAGTGAAGCGCGGGGTCCCTACGAGCAGTACTTC.

As regards this clonotype: This may arise from a read error, as a much more abundant clone is one base away. V gene TRBV27 combines with J gene TRBJ2-6; D is unclear. The CDR3 has 16 amino acids. The V end was cut by 3 bases, the J end by 3 bases, with 12 bases between. Looked up from germline, CDR1 is MNHEY and CDR2 is SMNVEV (reference sequence). The CDR3 spells CASSFSLGFGANVLTF. The CDR3 nucleotides are TGTGCCAGCAGTTTTTCCCTGGGTTTTGGGGCCAACGTCCTGACTTTC.

This clonotype appeared many times. V usage is TRBV5-4 and J usage is TRBJ2-5; 10 nucleotides agree with TRBD2. Germline loops: CDR1 SGHNT, CDR2 YYREEE (reference sequence). Trimming at V came to 1 base and at J to 3 bases, leaving 3 bases not matched to a gene. The CDR3 spans 15 residues. The chain's CDR3 is CASSLTSGVEETQYF. CDR3 sequence (DNA): TGTGCCAGCAGCTTGACTAGCGGGGTGGAAGAGACCCAGTACTTC. The full variable domain, rest sourced from reference TRBV5-4 and TRBJ2-5, is ETGVTQSPTHLIKTRGQQVTLRCSSQSGHNTVSWYQQALGQGPQFIFQYYREEENGRGNFPPRFSGLQFPNYSSELNVNALELDDSALYLCASSLTSGVEETQYFGPGTRLLVL.

This clonotype appeared many times. The gene calls are TRBV20-1 and TRBJ2-7; 9 bases fit TRBD2. The junction had 8 bases not matched to a gene; V was cut back by 8 bases and J by 0 bases. The CDR3 contains 14 residues. Germline values: CDR1 DFQATT, CDR2 SNEGSKA (reference sequence). For the CDR3, the DNA is TGCAGTCCCCAAGCGACTAGCGGCTCCTACGAGCAGTACTTC. This encodes CSPQATSGSYEQYF.

This clonotype has at least ten counts. The chain uses TRBV20-1 and TRBJ2-1; D unclear. The germline gives CDR1 DFQATT, CDR2 SNEGSKA (reference sequence). Trimming shortened V by 3 bases and J by 0 bases, and 12 bases separated the two germline ends. The CDR3 covers 15 residues. CDR3 amino acids: CSASATSYSYNEQFF. The CDR3 region has the DNA TGCAGTGCTAGTGCTACGTCCTACTCCTACAATGAGCAGTTCTTC.

This clonotype was observed many times. This chain connects TRBV3-1 to TRBJ2-7; 7 nucleotides agree with TRBD2. The CDR3 contains 15 residues. The germline V gene encodes CDR1 LGHDT and CDR2 YNNKEL (reference sequence). The J segment lost 3 bases and the V segment lost 7 bases, leaving 12 bases of the junction unmatched. CDR3 amino acids: CASTVGSGGSYEQYF. The DNA of the CDR3 is TGTGCCAGCACCGTTGGGAGTGGCGGGAGCTACGAGCAGTACTTC.

This clonotype was observed a handful of times. The junction departs from the called germline gene at one end, perhaps through a read error. The rearrangement links TRBV28 to TRBJ2-1; 8 positions match TRBD1. Germline CDR1 is MDHEN and CDR2 is SYDVKM. CDR3 length: 14 residues. In nucleotides, the CDR3 is TGTGCCAGCAGACGAGACAGGGGCTCCAATGAGCAGTCCTTC. It codes for CASRRDRGSNEQSF.

This clonotype was observed a few times. V gene TRBV12-3 or TRBV12-4 combines with J gene TRBJ2-5, with 10 nucleotides matching TRBD2. This CDR3 is 16 amino acids long. The V gene end was trimmed by 5 bases and the J gene end by 5 bases; junction bases not matched to a gene: 11. The CDR3 DNA is TGTGCCAGCAGTATACTATCTAGCGGGAGATGGGAGACCCAGTACTTC. Translating gives CASSILSSGRWETQYF.